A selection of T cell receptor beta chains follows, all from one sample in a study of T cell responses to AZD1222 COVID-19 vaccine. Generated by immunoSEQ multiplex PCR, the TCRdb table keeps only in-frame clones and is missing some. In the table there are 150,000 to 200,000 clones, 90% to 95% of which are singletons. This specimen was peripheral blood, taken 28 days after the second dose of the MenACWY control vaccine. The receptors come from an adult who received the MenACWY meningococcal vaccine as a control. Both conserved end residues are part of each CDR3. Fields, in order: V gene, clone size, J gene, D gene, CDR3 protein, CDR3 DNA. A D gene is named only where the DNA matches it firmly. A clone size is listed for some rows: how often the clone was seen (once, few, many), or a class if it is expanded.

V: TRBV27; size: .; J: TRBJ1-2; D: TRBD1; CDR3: CASSLQAGGDYGYTF; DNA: TGTGCCAGCAGTTTACAGGCAGGGGGCGACTATGGCTACACCTTC
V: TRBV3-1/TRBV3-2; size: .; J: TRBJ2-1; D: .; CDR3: CASKGSSYNEQFF; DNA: TGTGCCAGCAAAGGAAGCTCCTACAATGAGCAGTTCTTC
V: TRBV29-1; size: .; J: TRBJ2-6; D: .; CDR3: CSVLQPPGAGANVLTF; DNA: TGCAGCGTCCTCCAGCCCCCAGGGGCTGGGGCCAACGTCCTGACTTTC
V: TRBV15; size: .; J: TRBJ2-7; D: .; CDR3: CATSGGTLLNYEQYF; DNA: TGTGCCACCAGCGGCGGGACTCTTCTGAACTACGAGCAGTACTTC
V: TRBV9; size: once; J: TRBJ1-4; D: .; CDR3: CASSVVGGKLFF; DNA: TGTGCCAGCAGCGTAGTGGGGGGAAAACTGTTTTTT
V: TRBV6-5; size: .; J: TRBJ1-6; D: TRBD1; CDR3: CASSGQGSASPLHF; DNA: TGTGCCAGCAGCGGACAGGGTTCAGCTTCACCCCTCCACTTT
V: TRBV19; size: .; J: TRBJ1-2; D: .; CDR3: CASSTPGGINYGYTF; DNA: TGTGCCAGTAGTACCCCGGGGGGGATTAACTATGGCTACACCTTC
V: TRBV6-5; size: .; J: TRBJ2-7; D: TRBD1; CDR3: CASRSGTVSIYEQYF; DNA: TGTGCCAGCAGATCTGGGACAGTTAGTATCTACGAGCAGTACTTC
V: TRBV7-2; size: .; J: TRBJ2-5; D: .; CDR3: CASSLVQGPLGTQYF; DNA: TGTGCCAGCAGCTTAGTGCAGGGCCCTCTCGGGACCCAGTACTTC
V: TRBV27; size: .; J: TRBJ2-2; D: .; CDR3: CATQGLGGRTGELFF; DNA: TGTGCCACCCAGGGGTTGGGAGGGCGGACCGGGGAGCTGTTTTTT
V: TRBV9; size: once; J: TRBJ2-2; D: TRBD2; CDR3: CASSFSTLNPGLSTGELFF; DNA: TGTGCCAGCAGCTTCAGTACCCTCAACCCGGGACTAAGCACCGGGGAGCTGTTTTTT
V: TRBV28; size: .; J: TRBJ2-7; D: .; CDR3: CASSLVPRDEQYF; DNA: TGTGCCAGCAGTCTTGTCCCTCGGGACGAGCAGTACTTC
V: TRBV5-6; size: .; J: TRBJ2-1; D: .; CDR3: CASSSLSVNEQFF; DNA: TGTGCCAGCAGCTCACTAAGCGTGAATGAGCAGTTCTTC
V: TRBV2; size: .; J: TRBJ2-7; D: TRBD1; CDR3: CASSIHTGVVYEQYF; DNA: TGTGCCAGCAGTATCCATACAGGGGTGGTATACGAGCAGTACTTC
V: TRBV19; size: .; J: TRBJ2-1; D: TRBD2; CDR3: CASRSLAGEYNEQFF; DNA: TGTGCCAGTAGGAGCCTAGCGGGAGAGTACAATGAGCAGTTCTTC
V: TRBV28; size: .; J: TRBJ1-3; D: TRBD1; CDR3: CASTGQGPSSGNTIYF; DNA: TGTGCCAGCACCGGACAGGGGCCCAGCTCTGGAAACACCATATATTTT
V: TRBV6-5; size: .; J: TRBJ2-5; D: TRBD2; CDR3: CASRGGSQYF; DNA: TGTGCCAGCAGGGGGGGGTCCCAGTACTTC
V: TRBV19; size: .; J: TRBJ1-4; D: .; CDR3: CASSARTRGNEKLFF; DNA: TGTGCCAGTAGTGCCCGGACAAGAGGAAATGAAAAACTGTTTTTT
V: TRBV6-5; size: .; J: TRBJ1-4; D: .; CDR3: CASSSGRRADEKLFF; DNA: TGTGCCAGCAGTTCCGGACGTAGGGCCGATGAAAAACTGTTTTTT
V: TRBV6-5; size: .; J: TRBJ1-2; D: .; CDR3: CASNLDGHGYTF; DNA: TGTGCCAGCAACTTGGACGGACATGGCTACACCTTC
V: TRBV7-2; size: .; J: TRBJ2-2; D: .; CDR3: CASSLEGTNPGELFF; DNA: TGTGCCAGCAGCTTAGAGGGGACCAATCCCGGGGAGCTGTTTTTT